A selection of T cell receptor beta chains follows, all from one sample in a study of beta chain features in type 1 diabetes. Only in-frame clones appear in the TCRdb table, and some are missing; sequencing was by immunoSEQ multiplex PCR. The table lists a few hundred thousand clones, around 15% of them singletons. The sequenced material came from naive CD4+ T cells from blood. Every receptor here comes from a woman younger than 35 in good health. Each CDR3 is given with its conserved first and last residue. Each record gives: clone size, D gene, J gene, V gene, CDR3 protein, CDR3 DNA. The D gene is left open where the match is weak. A clone size is listed for some rows: how often the clone was seen (once, few, many), or a class if it is expanded.

NA	NA	TRBJ2-7	TRBV27	CASSRRGAGDEQYF	TGTGCCAGCAGTAGACGGGGTGCGGGCGACGAGCAGTACTTC
few	NA	TRBJ2-7	TRBV7-9	CASSARTFDYEQYF	TGTGCCAGCAGTGCCAGGACTTTCGACTACGAGCAGTACTTC
few	TRBD2	TRBJ2-3	TRBV28	CASSLRRESQYF	TGTGCCAGCAGTTTACGGCGGGAGTCACAGTATTTT
few	TRBD2	TRBJ2-7	TRBV28	CASSLSLAAGSSYEQYF	TGTGCCAGCAGTTTATCCCTAGCGGCGGGGAGCTCCTACGAGCAGTACTTC
NA	NA	TRBJ1-5	TRBV30	CAWSGGFIQPQHF	TGTGCCTGGAGTGGAGGGTTTATTCAGCCCCAGCATTTT
NA	TRBD1	TRBJ1-2	TRBV4-2	CASSQEAGGPYIYTF	TGTGCCAGCAGCCAAGAGGCAGGGGGACCTTATATCTACACCTTC
NA	TRBD1	TRBJ2-3	TRBV29-1	CSVTRDRAGTDTQYF	TGCAGCGTGACCCGGGACAGGGCAGGCACAGATACGCAGTATTTT
NA	TRBD1	TRBJ2-7	TRBV7-9	CASSSQGDYEQYF	TGTGCCAGCAGCTCCCAGGGGGACTACGAGCAGTACTTC
few	NA	TRBJ2-3	TRBV7-9	CASSLSAAGTDTQYF	TGTGCCAGCAGCTTATCCGCAGCAGGGACAGATACGCAGTATTTT
few	TRBD1	TRBJ1-2	TRBV29-1	CSGFDRGYGYTF	TGCAGCGGATTCGACAGGGGATATGGCTACACCTTC
NA	TRBD1	TRBJ1-2	TRBV6-5	CASSYSTGQINYGYTF	TGTGCCAGCAGTTACTCTACGGGACAGATTAACTATGGCTACACCTTC
few	NA	TRBJ1-1	TRBV29-1	CSARPGGTEAFF	TGCAGCGCACGCCCGGGGGGAACTGAAGCTTTCTTT
NA	TRBD1	TRBJ1-1	TRBV7-9	CASSLTTGGEAFF	TGTGCCAGCAGCTTAACGACAGGGGGCGAAGCTTTCTTT
NA	NA	TRBJ2-3	TRBV4-3	CASSQDLIAIDTQYF	TGCGCCAGCAGCCAAGATTTAATAGCTATCGATACGCAGTATTTT
few	NA	TRBJ2-7	TRBV10-3	CAISEEVGSEQYF	TGTGCCATCAGTGAGGAGGTTGGGAGCGAGCAGTACTTC
few	TRBD2	TRBJ2-1	TRBV18	CASSPRLTSGSKYNEQFF	TGTGCCAGCTCACCTCGATTAACTAGCGGGAGCAAGTACAATGAGCAGTTCTTC
NA	NA	TRBJ1-4	TRBV27	CASSLTTASEKLFF	TGTGCCAGCAGTCTCACGACAGCAAGTGAAAAACTGTTTTTT
NA	TRBD2	TRBJ2-3	TRBV15	CATSRDRLAGGLTDTQYF	TGTGCCACCAGCAGAGATCGCTTAGCGGGAGGCCTCACAGATACGCAGTATTTT
few	TRBD1	TRBJ2-7	TRBV19	CASRHRGRGSGTHEQYF	TGTGCCAGTAGGCACAGGGGGCGAGGCTCCGGAACCCACGAGCAGTACTTC
few	TRBD2	TRBJ2-7	TRBV30	CAWSVLAGLEQYF	TGTGCCTGGAGTGTACTAGCGGGACTCGAGCAGTACTTC
NA	TRBD1	TRBJ1-1	TRBV14	CASSSYTGVEAFF	TGTGCCAGCAGCTCGTATACAGGGGTTGAAGCTTTCTTT
few	NA	TRBJ2-7	TRBV6-5	CASSYGTPFGSYEQYF	TGTGCCAGCAGTTACGGTACCCCGTTCGGGTCCTACGAGCAGTACTTC
NA	NA	TRBJ1-1	TRBV28	CASSFQGNSRTEAFF	TGTGCCAGCAGTTTCCAGGGGAACAGTCGGACTGAAGCTTTCTTT
few	TRBD2	TRBJ2-3	TRBV4-3	CASSETSGDTQYF	TGCGCCAGCAGCGAGACTAGCGGAGATACGCAGTATTTT
few	TRBD2	TRBJ2-4	TRBV28	CASKFGTSGSGGIQYF	TGTGCATCCAAGTTCGGGACTAGCGGGAGCGGCGGCATTCAGTACTTC